This is a list of T cell receptor beta chains from one sample in a study of T cells after yellow fever vaccination. MiXCR, run by TCRdb on the 5' RACE reads, gives a single entry per CDR3 protein. Seen here are 300,000 to 400,000 distinct CDR3 sequences, roughly 8% observed once, and the top ten hold 17%. This material consisted of PBMCs, taken roughly 47 days after the first yellow fever vaccination. Receptors were obtained from a man aged 18 to 35 who received the YFV17D yellow fever vaccine. CDR3s leave out the opening cysteine and the closing phenylalanine or tryptophan.

>TRBJ2-3|TRBV11-1
ASSSGTADYTDTQY
>TRBJ2-7|TRBV12-3/TRBV12-4
ASSPGWGGSEQY
>TRBJ2-7|TRBV20-1
SADRRDLAHEQY
>TRBJ2-7|TRBV12-3/TRBV12-4
ASSETGGSYEQY
>TRBJ2-5|TRBV5-4
ASSQAGTGGETQY
>TRBJ2-3|TRBV20-1
SGAARRGGGNTQY
>TRBJ1-1|TRBV5-1
ASSDTGTEAF
>TRBJ1-1|TRBV2
ASSLDWSGQAEAF
>TRBJ1-2|TRBV15
ATSANLDSYGYT
>TRBJ2-1|TRBV6-4
ASSDSSGRGTYNEQF
>TRBJ1-1|TRBV16
ASSQFRDTEAF
>TRBJ1-2|TRBV7-2
ASRRQGADYGYT
>TRBJ2-3|TRBV15
ATSRDRTDTQY
>TRBJ1-6|TRBV15
ATSRDNSPLH
>TRBJ1-1|TRBV20-1
SLGGGPTEAF
>TRBJ2-2|TRBV5-8
ASSHGDTGELF
>TRBJ2-1|TRBV21-1
ASSHRGQGESYNEQF
>TRBJ2-1|TRBV6-5
ASSSTGSYNEQF
>TRBJ1-2|TRBV20-1
SAMDRAANYGYT
>TRBJ1-1|TRBV7-2
ASSPHEVRGEAF
>TRBJ2-1|TRBV20-1
SAILAGGRNEQF
>TRBJ1-2|TRBV18
ASSPPRPNGGYT
>TRBJ2-1|TRBV7-6
ASSLVVGSSYNEQF
>TRBJ2-1|TRBV20-1
SVTRGGGEQF
>TRBJ2-3|TRBV19
ASSNVRGGPDTQY
>TRBJ2-1|TRBV5-4
ASSLDSGGRNEQI
>TRBJ1-2|TRBV5-5
ASSLDVGTGSNGYT
>TRBJ2-3|TRBV20-1
SARDRLTTSTDTQY
>TRBJ2-6|TRBV5-1
ASRGTGANVLT
>TRBJ2-3|TRBV4-2
ASSHELAGATPRADTQY
>TRBJ2-7|TRBV5-4
ASSPTPGQGGEQY
>TRBJ1-1|TRBV12-3/TRBV12-4
ASSPSGLRNTEAF
>TRBJ1-1|TRBV4-1
ASRSTGETEAF
>TRBJ1-2|TRBV28
ASSLRQTGHYT
>TRBJ2-7|TRBV5-1
ASSFPSTGSPEQY
>TRBJ1-2|TRBV6-1
ASRFRLGGVLGYGYT
>TRBJ2-1|TRBV19
ASSIGQYASAINEQF
>TRBJ2-1|TRBV6-1
ASSTSSYNEQF
>TRBJ1-4|TRBV4-2
ASSQLRGGNEKLF
>TRBJ2-7|TRBV6-5
ASSYGAEQY
>TRBJ1-6|TRBV27
ASSSTLLPKASPLH
>TRBJ1-1|TRBV12-3/TRBV12-4
ASSEPPGGWAF
>TRBJ2-3|TRBV9
ASSSGGSTDTQY